What follows are 26 T cell receptor beta chains derived from one specimen sequenced in a study of regulatory T cells in long-lasting Graves disease. CDR3 regions were amplified by Arm-PCR using iRepertoire HTBI primers to build TCR beta libraries. TCRdb re-analysed the multiplex PCR reads in MiXCR, keeping a single row per CDR3 protein. The repertoire holds approximately 400,000 distinct CDR3 sequences, with 15% as singletons. The time point here: newly diagnosed GD, antithyroid drugs for less than 3 months. Isolated PBMC RNA provided the starting material for the TCR library. These data also formed part of another study, on T cells in Graves' hyperthyroidism and ophthalmopathy.

Sample: peripheral blood mononuclear cells (PBMCs), taken at new diagnosis, from a patient treated with antithyroid drugs. Source of these receptors: a woman aged 40 to 50 with Graves disease.

There are a few counts of this clonotype. V usage is TRBV6-1 and J usage is TRBJ1-2; D is uncertain. V was pared by 1 base and J by 3 bases, with 9 bases between. CDR3 length: 14 amino acids. Germline CDR1 reads MNHNS; CDR2 reads SASEGT. The CDR3 region is CASSEGFQHYGYTF. The CDR3, as DNA: TGTGCCAGCAGTGAAGGGTTCCAGCACTATGGCTACACCTTC.

The gene calls are TRBV12-3 or TRBV12-4 and TRBJ2-2, with a tentative D call TRBD1 (6 bases). The V and J ends lost 3 bases and 0 bases respectively, with 14 bases between them. The CDR3 covers 17 residues. CDR3 region: CASSFIMGAPNTGELFF. The CDR3 DNA follows: TGTGCCAGCAGTTTTATTATGGGGGCCCCGAACACCGGGGAGCTGTTTTTT.

CDR3 nucleotides: TGTGCCAGCAGCGGATCAGGACTAGCGGTATCCTCCTACAATGAGCAGTTCTTC. This sequence encodes CASSGSGLAVSSYNEQFF. V is TRBV9 and J is TRBJ2-1, with 10 bases identical to TRBD2. V shed 3 bases and J 0 bases; nucleotides not matched to a gene: 9. The CDR3 totals 18 residues. Germline CDR1 SGDLS, CDR2 YYNGEE.

The table lists this clonotype with many counts. The chain joins TRBV2 to TRBJ2-1; D remains unclear. The CDR3 consists of 12 residues. Trimming shortened V by 3 bases and J by 8 bases, and 8 bases separated the two germline ends. Germline V lookup: CDR1 SNHLY, CDR2 FYNNEI. The CDR3 is CASSDLAYEQFF. For the CDR3, the DNA is TGTGCCAGCAGTGATTTGGCCTATGAGCAGTTCTTC.

In this sample, this clonotype turned up a few times. V gene TRBV28 combines with J gene TRBJ2-7; possible D gene TRBD2, 5 bases. V dropped 4 bases and J dropped 3 bases, with 19 bases sitting between them. The V gene's germline CDR1 is MDHEN and CDR2 SYDVKM. There are 16 residues in the CDR3. The CDR3 is CASSSHRDQMLYEQYF. The CDR3 nucleotides read TGTGCCAGCAGTTCTCACCGGGATCAGATGCTCTACGAGCAGTACTTC.

This clonotype was seen many times. The gene calls are TRBV7-3 and TRBJ2-1, with D perhaps matching TRBD2 (7 bases). The CDR3 has 16 amino acids. Germline lookup yields CDR1 SGHTA and CDR2 FQGTGA. V lost 1 base to trimming and J lost 3 bases, with 13 bases between them. The CDR3 region is CASSLRGASGYNEQFF. In DNA, the CDR3 is TGTGCCAGCAGCTTAAGGGGGGCTAGCGGCTACAATGAGCAGTTCTTC.

Ten or more counts support this clonotype. The CDR3 region has the DNA TGTGCCAGCAGCTTATCGGGGGGCGCGACCTACGAGCAGTACTTC. Translated: CASSLSGGATYEQYF. The chain recombines TRBV7-9 with TRBJ2-7; D possibly corresponds to TRBD2 (7 bases). CDR1 SEHNR and CDR2 FQNEAQ come from the germline V gene (reference sequence). V lost 2 bases and J 2 bases, leaving 13 bases between the germline ends. This CDR3 spans 15 amino acids.

This clonotype showed up many times. The chain is built from TRBV6-1 and TRBJ1-5, with a possible D match to TRBD1 (6 bases). V lost 7 bases and J lost 3, with 10 bases in between. Germline V gene data show CDR1 as MNHNS and CDR2 as SASEGT. The CDR3 runs 13 residues. The CDR3 protein is CASKRQANQPQHF. CDR3 nucleotide sequence: TGTGCCAGCAAACGACAGGCCAATCAGCCCCAGCATTTT.

This clonotype was observed many times. The gene calls are TRBV11-2 and TRBJ2-3; no definite D call. Germline assignment: CDR1 SGHAT and CDR2 FQNNGV. The CDR3 extends over 15 amino acids. With 4 bases removed from V and 1 base from J, the gap between germline ends came to 12 bases. The CDR3 region is CASSSPMWGTDTQYF. CDR3 DNA: TGTGCCAGCAGCTCCCCTATGTGGGGCACAGATACGCAGTATTTT.

This clonotype was recorded many times. The V call is TRBV20-1, the J call TRBJ1-1, with D tentatively TRBD1 (6 bases). This CDR3 spans 14 amino acids. V was pared by 4 bases and J by 5 bases, with 17 bases between. In germline, CDR1 is DFQATT, CDR2 SNEGSKA (reference sequence). CDR3: CSAKGHRLGTEAFF. For the CDR3, the DNA is TGCAGTGCTAAGGGACACCGACTGGGGACTGAAGCTTTCTTT.

At least ten counts were recorded for this clonotype. The chain recombines TRBV5-1 with TRBJ2-3, with D perhaps matching TRBD1 (5 bases). Germline V gene sequence: CDR1 SGHRS, CDR2 YFSETQ. The V end lost 4 bases, the J end lost 10 bases, and 19 bases lay between the germline ends. This CDR3 region has 14 residues. The CDR3, as DNA: TGCGCCAGCAGCGACCCTGTAGTCCAGGGCCCGCAGTATTTT. This encodes CASSDPVVQGPQYF.

This clonotype was found many times. This rearrangement joins TRBV7-9 to TRBJ2-3, with D possibly matching TRBD1 (6 bases). Germline CDR1 and CDR2: SEHNR and FQNEAQ (reference sequence). The CDR3 totals 17 residues. V lost 3 bases to trimming and J lost 0 bases, with 16 bases between them. CDR3 residues: CASSLGSHRVSTDTQYF. The CDR3 DNA reads as TGTGCCAGCAGCTTGGGCTCGCACAGGGTTAGCACAGATACGCAGTATTTT.

This clonotype has ten or more counts. V is TRBV7-2 and J is TRBJ2-7, with D unclear. This CDR3 comprises 14 residues. Germline CDR1 and CDR2: SGHTA and FQGNSA. V lost 7 bases, J lost 0 bases, and 13 bases lay in between. The CDR3 protein is CASTLTSPSYEQYF. CDR3 nucleotide sequence: TGTGCCAGCACCCTGACATCCCCCTCCTACGAGCAGTACTTC.

This clonotype was counted at least ten times. The chain has TRBV7-2 and TRBJ2-7, with 9 bases matching TRBD1. The germline V gene encodes CDR1 SGHTA and CDR2 FQGNSA. The CDR3 loop spans 14 amino acids. Trimming cost V 5 bases and J 4 bases; bases outside gene matches: 6. CDR3 protein: CASSPGTGIYEQYF. The CDR3 DNA reads as TGTGCCAGCAGCCCCGGGACAGGGATTTACGAGCAGTACTTC. Together with reference TRBV7-2 and TRBJ2-7, the CDR3 gives the full variable domain: GAGVSQSPSNKVTEKGKDVELRCDPISGHTALYWYRQSLGQGLEFLIYFQGNSAPDKSGLPSDRFSAERTGGSVSTLTIQRTQQEDSAVYLCASSPGTGIYEQYFGPGTRLTVT.

In its sample, this clonotype was seen many times. At one end, the junction sequence differs from germline, possibly due to a read error. The V gene is TRBV29-1, the J gene TRBJ2-1; TRBD2 matches at 14 bases. The CDR3 loop spans 13 amino acids. Germline CDR1 is SQVTM and CDR2 is ANQGSEA. CDR3 protein: CSVEQGLAGELFF. The CDR3 DNA follows: TGCAGCGTTGAGCAGGGACTAGCGGGAGAGCTGTTCTTC.

This clonotype occurred many times. The chain carries TRBV6-1 and TRBJ2-7; 9 bases match TRBD2. Unmatched junction bases numbered 4, after V lost 6 bases and J lost 1 base. CDR1 is MNHNS and CDR2 is SASEGT in the germline V gene. The CDR3 has 14 residues. The CDR3, as DNA: TGTGCCAGCAGGGCCACTAGCGGGTCCTACGAGCAGTACTTC. Its protein is CASRATSGSYEQYF.

This clonotype came up a few times. The chain recombines TRBV6-1 with TRBJ2-7; 9 bases align to TRBD1. V shed 3 bases, J shed 5 bases, and the junction held 8 bases outside the gene matches. The CDR3 spans 15 residues. Per the germline V gene, CDR1 is MNHNS and CDR2 is SASEGT. In nucleotides, the CDR3 is TGTGCCAGCAGTGATTATCGGGACAGGGCCCACGAGCAGTACTTC. This encodes CASSDYRDRAHEQYF.

This clonotype was picked up many times. The rearrangement joins TRBV28 to TRBJ1-5; a weak D match, TRBD1 (5 bases). Germline loops: CDR1 MDHEN, CDR2 SYDVKM. There are 13 residues in the CDR3. V shed 6 bases and J shed 6 bases, with 12 bases lying between them. This CDR3 reads CASRSGLGQPQHF. As DNA, the CDR3 is TGTGCCAGCAGGTCAGGGCTGGGTCAGCCCCAGCATTTT.

There are many counts of this clonotype. The rearrangement joins TRBV30 to TRBJ1-4, with unresolved D. The germline gives CDR1 GTSNPN, CDR2 SVGIG (reference sequence). The CDR3 extends over 14 amino acids. V was pared by 2 bases and J by 4 bases, with 11 bases between. The CDR3 nucleotides are TGTGCCTGGAGTCTCGCGGATGATAATGAAAAACTGTTTTTT. Amino acid sequence: CAWSLADDNEKLFF.

This clonotype has a count of ten or more. CDR3 region: CASSLSRNSGQEQFF. Written as DNA, the CDR3 is TGTGCCAGCAGTTTATCCCGGAATAGCGGTCAAGAGCAGTTCTTC. V usage is TRBV28 and J usage is TRBJ2-1; weak D call: TRBD2 (6 bases). This CDR3 is built from 15 residues. V was shortened by 1 base and J by 10 bases, with 17 bases between the two germline ends. CDR1 MDHEN and CDR2 SYDVKM come from the germline V gene.

Ten or more counts support this clonotype. The chain couples TRBV12-3 or TRBV12-4 to TRBJ1-1; 8 bases match TRBD1. Germline trimming cut 9 bases from V and 5 bases from J; bases unmatched to any gene: 20. The CDR3 is 17 residues long. The CDR3 region is CASGSGDRTRGGTEAFF. The DNA of the CDR3 is TGTGCCAGTGGGTCCGGGGACAGGACAAGGGGTGGGACTGAAGCTTTCTTT.

Only a few counts were recorded for this clonotype. The chain carries TRBV12-3 or TRBV12-4 and TRBJ2-7; 12 bases map to TRBD2. Trimming at V came to 7 bases and at J to 6 bases, leaving 7 bases not matched to a gene. This CDR3 contains 14 residues. CDR3 amino acids: CASTTGLAGPEQYF. The DNA for the CDR3 is TGTGCCAGCACCACGGGACTAGCGGGCCCCGAGCAGTACTTC.

The chain has TRBV14 and TRBJ2-2; 11 bases align to TRBD2. Germline V gene lookup returns CDR1 SGHDN and CDR2 FVKESK. V lost 4 bases and J lost 5; bases outside the gene matches: 12. This CDR3 has 18 residues. The CDR3 region has the DNA TGTGCCAGCAGCCCACTCGGTCTAGCGGGAGGAAGAACCGGGGAGCTGTTTTTT. It translates to CASSPLGLAGGRTGELFF.

There are many counts of this clonotype. The chain recombines TRBV12-5 with TRBJ2-7, with TRBD2 matching 8 bases. V lost 0 bases, J lost 4 bases, and 8 bases stayed unmatched. There are 16 residues in the CDR3. Germline CDR1 and CDR2: LGHNT and FRNRAP. CDR3 nucleotides: TGTGCTAGTGGTTTGGTACCCTTTAGCGGGACTTACGAGCAGTACTTC. Translated, it gives CASGLVPFSGTYEQYF.

This clonotype has ten or more counts. V usage is TRBV28 and J usage is TRBJ2-5, with D perhaps being TRBD1 or TRBD2 (5 bases each). Trimming shortened V by 10 bases and J by 5 bases, and 26 bases separated the two germline ends. Germline V gives CDR1 MDHEN, CDR2 SYDVKM. The CDR3 length is 16 residues. CDR3 bases: TGTGCCACCTCGGGGCGACCCTCGGGGCGGTGGGAGACCCAGTACTTC. This encodes CATSGRPSGRWETQYF.

The chain combines TRBV7-2 with TRBJ2-1, with D hard to call. CDR1 is SGHTA and CDR2 is FQGNSA in the germline V gene. This CDR3 is built from 13 residues. Trimming removed 5 bases at V and 0 bases at J, with 5 bases between. The CDR3 protein is CASSRYSYNEQFF. The CDR3 region has the DNA TGTGCCAGCAGCCGATACTCCTACAATGAGCAGTTCTTC.